Listed here are 10 T cell receptor beta chains from one sample, sequenced in a study of blood T cells in healthy people across ages. Using a J-beta primer mix together with a sample-barcoded 5' primer, a second PCR was run for roughly 7 to 12 cycles. One entry per CDR3 protein, called by TCRdb with MiXCR from the 5' RACE reads. The data hold 700,000 or so distinct CDR3 sequences, with 22% observed a single time. Sequencing was carried out using blood. Receptors originate from a man between 65 and 80 years old in good health.

This clonotype was counted between two and nine times. The chain couples TRBV2 to TRBJ2-3, with no clear D. The germline V gene has CDR1 SNHLY and CDR2 FYNNEI. This CDR3 contains 15 residues. Trimming shortened V by 3 bases and J by 3 bases, and 13 bases separated the two germline ends. In DNA form, the CDR3 reads TGTGCCAGCAGTGACATGGGAAAAGGGACAGATACGCAGTATTTT. Its protein product is CASSDMGKGTDTQYF.

The chain is built from TRBV5-5 and TRBJ2-7; no firm D call. This CDR3 is 14 amino acids long. V was pared by 5 bases and J by 0 bases, with 12 bases between. CDR1 and CDR2 from the germline V gene are SGHKS and YYEKEE (reference sequence). CDR3: CASRGSPSSYEQYF. CDR3 sequence (DNA): TGTGCCAGCAGAGGGTCCCCGAGCTCCTACGAGCAGTACTTC.

This clonotype was observed many times. CDR3 sequence (DNA): TGTGCCAGCAGTTCCCCTCATGGGTCAGGAAATACTGAAGCTTTCTTT. Its protein product is CASSSPHGSGNTEAFF. The J gene is TRBJ1-1, the V gene TRBV27; D is undetermined. The length of the CDR3 is 16 residues. V gave up 4 bases and J gave up 5 bases, with 20 bases separating them. Germline CDR1 and CDR2: MNHEY and SMNVEV (reference sequence).

The table lists this clonotype with a few counts. This chain uses TRBV7-9 with TRBJ2-1; TRBD2 matches at 10 bases. The V gene end was trimmed by 1 base and the J gene end by 1 base; junction bases not matched to a gene: 10. The CDR3 spans 19 residues. CDR1 SEHNR and CDR2 FQNEAQ come from the germline V gene (reference sequence). The DNA for the CDR3 is TGTGCCAGCAGCTTAGATAAAGGCGGGACTAGCGTATCCTACAATGAGCAGTTCTTC. Residues: CASSLDKGGTSVSYNEQFF.

This clonotype was recorded a few times. The rearrangement uses TRBV24-1 and TRBJ2-1, with 13 bases lining up with TRBD2. The trim removed 1 base at V and 5 bases at J, leaving 7 bases unmatched. The CDR3 length is 18 residues. Looked up from germline, CDR1 is KGHDR and CDR2 is SFDVKD. The CDR3 sequence: CATSDFRTSGRTNNEQFF. DNA for the CDR3: TGTGCCACCAGTGATTTTCGGACTAGCGGGAGAACTAACAATGAGCAGTTCTTC.

The chain joins TRBV10-3 to TRBJ2-3; maybe TRBD2 (5 bases). Deletions cut 2 bases from V and 4 bases from J, with 13 bases between. The CDR3 is made up of 15 amino acids. CDR1 and CDR2 (germline): ENHRY, SYGVKD. CDR3 nucleotides: TGTGCCATCAGTGAGGGGAGCCCACCCCCAGATACGCAGTATTTT. It is translated as CAISEGSPPPDTQYF.

The chain combines TRBV5-1 with TRBJ2-1, with 12 bases fitting TRBD2. The CDR3 has 18 residues. Germline-derived CDR1 and CDR2 are SGHRS and YFSETQ. Unmatched junction bases numbered 12, after V lost 5 bases and J lost 3 bases. The CDR3 DNA reads TGCGCCAGCAGACTTGGACTAGCGGGGTTAACCAGCTACAATGAGCAGTTCTTC. Translation: CASRLGLAGLTSYNEQFF.

This clonotype was detected only a few times. V gene TRBV27 combines with J gene TRBJ2-1; 11 bases align to TRBD2. The V segment lost 5 bases and the J segment 1 base; nucleotides outside the gene matches: 4. This CDR3 has 16 residues. Germline V CDR1 and CDR2: MNHEY, SMNVEV (reference sequence). CDR3 loop: CASSRLAGISYNEQFF. The DNA of the CDR3 is TGTGCCAGCAGTCGACTAGCGGGGATTTCCTACAATGAGCAGTTCTTC.

The chain is built from TRBV28 and TRBJ1-6; 7 positions match TRBD1. The CDR3 is 13 amino acids. V dropped 10 bases and J dropped 7; count of bases not matched to a gene: 7. Per germline, CDR1 MDHEN and CDR2 SYDVKM. CDR3 loop: CATRGVENSPLHF. The CDR3 bases are TGTGCCACCAGGGGGGTGGAGAATTCACCCCTCCACTTT.

This clonotype showed up just a few times. As DNA, the CDR3 is TGTGCCACCAGTGACCTCGGCGGGTTGACAGATACGCAGTATTTT. It encodes CATSDLGGLTDTQYF. V and J are TRBV24-1 and TRBJ2-3; TRBD2 might be the D (5 bases). The CDR3 has 15 amino acids. V lost 4 bases and J 3 bases, leaving 13 bases between the germline ends. Per germline, CDR1 KGHDR and CDR2 SFDVKD.